The 27 T cell receptor beta chains below all came from one sample that was sequenced in a study of monozygotic twins with cystic fibrosis (dated by TCRdb to the early 2020s). Libraries were built with the immunoSEQ multiplex PCR assay. In TCRdb, the immuneACCESS table is reduced to in-frame sequences with V and J assigned. These tables do not hold every clone; where another copy was compared, an unresolved V gene accounts for under half, and the others remain unexplained. The sample table lists about 30,000 clones, over 80% of them with a count of one. Clones ranked in the top ten supply around 0.88% of the sample. Sequenced: blood. These receptors originate from a girl aged 2 to 9 with cystic fibrosis.

The chain recombines TRBV7-9 with TRBJ2-2; 10 bases map to TRBD2. This CDR3 comprises 16 residues. With 5 bases clipped from V and 7 bases from J, the junction kept 10 bases outside the gene matches. Germline loops: CDR1 SEHNR, CDR2 FQNEAQ (reference sequence). CDR3 bases: TGTGCCAGCAGCCCTAGCCTAGCGGGAGTAGGCGGGGAGCTGTTTTTT. Protein: CASSPSLAGVGGELFF.

The J gene is TRBJ1-4, the V gene TRBV4-1, with a tentative D call TRBD1 (5 bases). This CDR3 comprises 17 residues. Trimming shortened V by 0 bases and J by 4 bases, and 15 bases separated the two germline ends. Germline lookup yields CDR1 MGHRA and CDR2 YSYEKL. The CDR3 region is CASSQDGVQDSNEKLFF. CDR3 bases: TGCGCCAGCAGCCAAGATGGGGTACAGGATAGTAATGAAAAACTGTTTTTT.

The gene calls are TRBV7-9 and TRBJ2-1; D unresolved. CDR1 and CDR2 from the germline V gene are SEHNR and FQNEAQ (reference sequence). Trimming left V 5 bases short and J 4 bases short, with 6 bases between. The CDR3 spans 12 residues. CDR3 protein: CASSPDYNEQFF. Here the CDR3 DNA reads TGTGCCAGCAGCCCGGATTACAATGAGCAGTTCTTC.

This clone was counted between two and nine times. This chain uses TRBV19 with TRBJ1-5; 7 positions match TRBD1. The CDR3 extends over 15 amino acids. Germline-derived CDR1 and CDR2 are LNHDA and SQIVND (reference sequence). V trimming: 5 bases; J trimming: 1 base; junction bases outside the gene matches: 5. CDR3 in DNA: TGTGCCAGTAGTCCTCAGGGGGGCAGCAATCAGCCCCAGCATTTT. The encoded protein is CASSPQGGSNQPQHF.

This chain links TRBV30 with TRBJ2-1; TRBD1 aligns across 8 bases. In germline, CDR1 is GTSNPN, CDR2 SVGIG (reference sequence). The V segment lost 3 bases and the J segment 9 bases; nucleotides outside the gene matches: 4. The CDR3 runs 12 residues. The CDR3 loop reads CAWRETGVEQFF. CDR3 sequence (DNA): TGTGCCTGGAGAGAGACAGGGGTTGAGCAGTTCTTC.

The V gene is TRBV28, the J gene TRBJ1-5; 10 nucleotides align to TRBD1. V shed 2 bases and J 4 bases; nucleotides not matched to a gene: 2. This CDR3 is built from 15 residues. CDR1 and CDR2 (germline): MDHEN, SYDVKM. The CDR3 coding sequence is TGTGCCAGCAGTTTAATGGGACAGGGGAATCAGCCCCAGCATTTT. As protein: CASSLMGQGNQPQHF.

This chain links TRBV5-8 with TRBJ2-2; D possibly uses TRBD1 or TRBD2 (5 bases each). The CDR3 has 16 residues. Deletions cut 4 bases from V and 3 bases from J, with 16 bases between. Germline values: CDR1 SGHTS, CDR2 YDEGEE. CDR3 nucleotide sequence: TGTGCCAGCAGCAAGGTGCGAGGGGCCCACACCGGGGAGCTGTTTTTT. Protein sequence: CASSKVRGAHTGELFF. The whole variable domain, remainder taken from reference TRBV5-8 and TRBJ2-2, is EAGVTQSPTHLIKTRGQQATLRCSPISGHTSVYWYQQALGLGLQFLLWYDEGEERNRGNFPPRFSGRQFPNYSSELNVNALELEDSALYLCASSKVRGAHTGELFFGEGSRLTVL.

This chain connects TRBV5-4 to TRBJ2-5; 10 bases agree with TRBD2. CDR1 is SGHNT, CDR2 YYREEE, per germline (reference sequence). This CDR3 has 19 amino acids. Trimming at V came to 4 bases and at J to 5 bases, leaving 20 bases not matched to a gene. CDR3 loop: CASSTSGTSSSGSMETQYF. As DNA, the CDR3 is TGTGCCAGCAGCACATCCGGGACGTCTTCTAGCGGGAGTATGGAGACCCAGTACTTC.

The rearrangement joins TRBV12-5 to TRBJ1-1; D is unresolved. The germline V gene encodes CDR1 LGHNT and CDR2 FRNRAP. Trimming took off 2 bases at V and 0 bases at J, with 13 bases between the two ends. The CDR3 runs to 16 residues. The CDR3 nucleotides read TGTGCTAGTGGTTTGAGCCCAGGAGCCATGAACACTGAAGCTTTCTTT. Protein product: CASGLSPGAMNTEAFF.

The chain is built from TRBV30 and TRBJ1-1, with D possibly TRBD1 on 5 matching bases. The germline V and J ends were trimmed by 0 bases and 7 bases, with 18 bases remaining between them. Germline-derived CDR1 and CDR2 are GTSNPN and SVGIG (reference sequence). This CDR3 is 15 amino acids long. The CDR3 is CAWSVLRGGGSEAFF. In DNA form, the CDR3 reads TGTGCCTGGAGTGTACTACGAGGTGGGGGAAGTGAAGCTTTCTTT.

The rearrangement uses TRBV15 and TRBJ1-1; 8 nucleotides match TRBD1. J was trimmed by 5 bases and V by 3 bases; bases with no gene match: 8. Germline CDR1 is LNHNV and CDR2 is YYDKDF (reference sequence). This CDR3 is built from 15 residues. Written as DNA, the CDR3 is TGTGCCACCAGCAGGCTCAGGGGGCAGAGGACTGAAGCTTTCTTT. As protein: CATSRLRGQRTEAFF.

The rearrangement links TRBV5-6 to TRBJ2-3; 11 nucleotides line up with TRBD2. Germline loops: CDR1 SGHDT, CDR2 YYEEEE. The CDR3 spans 16 residues. V shed 4 bases and J 4 bases; nucleotides not matched to a gene: 8. The CDR3 nucleotides read TGTGCCAGCAGCCCGAGGACTAGCGGGTTTTCAGATACGCAGTATTTT. Its protein product is CASSPRTSGFSDTQYF.

This chain connects TRBV6-1 to TRBJ1-1; D not certain. Germline assignment: CDR1 MNHNS and CDR2 SASEGT. CDR3 size: 13 residues. Trimming pared 3 bases from V and 0 bases from J, leaving 5 bases between. The DNA for the CDR3 is TGTGCCAGCAGTGACGGACTGAACACTGAAGCTTTCTTT. Protein product: CASSDGLNTEAFF.

The chain joins TRBV27 to TRBJ1-2; 12 positions match TRBD1. Germline CDR1 reads MNHEY; CDR2 reads SMNVEV (reference sequence). Trimming cost V 5 bases and J 2 bases; bases outside gene matches: 3. CDR3 length equals 15 residues. CDR3 sequence reads: CASSPGTGGNYGYTF. The CDR3 DNA follows: TGTGCCAGCAGTCCAGGGACAGGGGGCAACTATGGCTACACCTTC.

V usage is TRBV7-8 and J usage is TRBJ2-2, with 12 nucleotides matching TRBD1. Trimming at V came to 2 bases and at J to 8 bases, leaving 6 bases not matched to a gene. The germline V gene encodes CDR1 SGHVS and CDR2 FQNEAQ. The CDR3 loop spans 16 amino acids. The CDR3 loop reads CASSLRDRGHEGELFF. CDR3 coding DNA: TGTGCCAGCAGCTTAAGGGACAGGGGGCACGAGGGGGAGCTGTTTTTT.

The rearrangement uses TRBV14 and TRBJ2-3, with D unclear. CDR1 is SGHDN, CDR2 FVKESK, per germline. The CDR3 is 14 residues long. Deletions cut 3 bases from V and 7 bases from J, with 14 bases between. The CDR3 DNA reads TGTGCCAGCAGCCAGCCGGGCTTCAGGAATACGCAGTATTTT. It encodes CASSQPGFRNTQYF. Based on the CDR3 plus reference TRBV14 and TRBJ2-3, the full variable domain is EAGVTQFPSHSVIEKGQTVTLRCDPISGHDNLYWYRRVMGKEIKFLLHFVKESKQDESGMPNNRFLAERTGGTYSTLKVQPAELEDSGVYFCASSQPGFRNTQYFGPGTRLTVL.

The chain is built from TRBV19 and TRBJ2-7, with 12 bases that match TRBD1. This CDR3 has 16 residues. Losses at the gene ends were 3 bases for V and 3 bases for J; bases not matched to a gene: 6. The germline V gene has CDR1 LNHDA and CDR2 SQIVND (reference sequence). The CDR3 nucleotides are TGTGCCAGTAGTATCATCGGGACAGGGGGCTTCTACGAGCAGTACTTC. It yields the protein CASSIIGTGGFYEQYF. Full variable domain (outside the CDR3, taken from reference TRBV19 and TRBJ2-7): DGGITQSPKYLFRKEGQNVTLSCEQNLNHDAMYWYRQDPGQGLRLIYYSQIVNDFQKGDIAEGYSVSREKKESFPLTVTSAQKNPTAFYLCASSIIGTGGFYEQYFGPGTRLTVT.

The chain combines TRBV18 with TRBJ2-7; D possibly corresponds to TRBD1 (6 bases). The CDR3 has 14 amino acids. Germline lookup yields CDR1 KGHSH and CDR2 LQKENI. V was clipped by 1 base and J by 2 bases, with 9 bases between them. CDR3: CASSPRGGAYEQYF. The CDR3 region has the DNA TGTGCCAGCTCACCACGAGGGGGAGCCTACGAGCAGTACTTC.

The chain employs TRBV30 and TRBJ1-1; D might be TRBD1 (6 bases). Deletions cut 5 bases from V and 3 bases from J, with 13 bases between. Germline V gives CDR1 GTSNPN, CDR2 SVGIG (reference sequence). The length of the CDR3 is 13 residues. The CDR3 region is CAWLGQLHTEAFF. The CDR3 DNA follows: TGTGCCTGGTTAGGACAGCTGCACACTGAAGCTTTCTTT.

J is TRBJ2-5 and V is TRBV10-1; D not certain. V shed 2 bases and J shed 1 base, with 5 bases lying between them. Germline V gene data show CDR1 as WNHNN and CDR2 as SYGVQD (reference sequence). The CDR3 sequence is 13 residues long. CDR3 in amino acids: CASSETLQETQYF. In nucleotides, the CDR3 is TGCGCCAGCAGTGAGACGCTCCAAGAGACCCAGTACTTC.

V is TRBV4-2 and J is TRBJ2-7; D is tentatively TRBD1 or TRBD2 (6 bases each). This CDR3 has 18 amino acids. V lost 4 bases, J lost 0 bases, and 22 bases lay in between. The germline V gene encodes CDR1 LGHNA and CDR2 YNFKEQ. The DNA of the CDR3 is TGTGCCAGCAGCCCCCTGAATTCGGGTGGGGGGCTCTCCTACGAGCAGTACTTC. It translates to CASSPLNSGGGLSYEQYF.

This CDR3 is CASSPDWGALIGTEAFF. Written as DNA, the CDR3 is TGTGCCAGCAGCCCGGACTGGGGGGCATTAATCGGCACTGAAGCTTTCTTT. The gene calls are TRBV5-8 and TRBJ1-1; a weak D match, TRBD1 (6 bases). Trimming took off 4 bases at V and 4 bases at J, with 23 bases between the two ends. CDR1 SGHTS and CDR2 YDEGEE come from the germline V gene. This CDR3 spans 17 amino acids.

This chain joins TRBV14 and TRBJ1-2; perhaps TRBD1 as D (6 bases). From germline, CDR1 is SGHDN and CDR2 FVKESK. CDR3 length equals 15 residues. V was shortened by 1 base and J by 4 bases, with 13 bases between the two germline ends. The CDR3 DNA is TGTGCCAGCAGCCAAGGGCAGGGGAAGAGCTATGGCTACACCTTC. It specifies CASSQGQGKSYGYTF. Drawing the rest from reference TRBV14 and TRBJ1-2, the complete variable domain is EAGVTQFPSHSVIEKGQTVTLRCDPISGHDNLYWYRRVMGKEIKFLLHFVKESKQDESGMPNNRFLAERTGGTYSTLKVQPAELEDSGVYFCASSQGQGKSYGYTFGSGTRLTVV.

The CDR3 bases are TGTGCCAGCAGTGAGCCGACAGGGCCGAGGTCACCCCTCCACTTT. This sequence encodes CASSEPTGPRSPLHF. The rearrangement uses TRBV6-1 and TRBJ1-6; TRBD1 matches 7 bases. This CDR3 has 15 amino acids. CDR1 is MNHNS and CDR2 is SASEGT in the germline V gene. Trimming took 3 bases from V and 10 from J; bases not matched to a gene: 9.

The rearrangement uses TRBV5-1 and TRBJ2-3; possible D gene TRBD2, 6 bases. The CDR3 has 14 residues. Deletions cut 3 bases from V and 0 bases from J, with 8 bases between. From germline, CDR1 is SGHRS and CDR2 YFSETQ. The CDR3 sequence is CASSSGTSTDTQYF. CDR3 nucleotides: TGCGCCAGCAGCTCCGGGACTAGCACAGATACGCAGTATTTT.

This chain connects TRBV29-1 to TRBJ2-3; D call uncertain. V was clipped by 6 bases and J by 2 bases, with 6 bases between them. From germline, CDR1 is SQVTM and CDR2 ANQGSEA. The length of the CDR3 is 11 residues. CDR3 sequence (DNA): TGCAGCGTGCCTATCACAGATACGCAGTATTTT. Translated: CSVPITDTQYF.

This clone is a singleton in its sample. The genes are TRBV4-1 and TRBJ1-2; D unclear. Trimming cost V 4 bases and J 4 bases, with 10 bases left between them. Germline lookup yields CDR1 MGHRA and CDR2 YSYEKL. This CDR3 comprises 13 residues. CDR3 sequence (DNA): TGCGCCAGCAGCCTTGATCTCCCCTATGGCTACACCTTC. Protein: CASSLDLPYGYTF.